A single sample gave rise to the 2 T cell receptor beta chains below, sequenced in a study of blood T cells in healthy people across ages. A second about 7 to 12 cycle PCR used barcoded and J-beta primers. Each CDR3 protein gets one entry after TCRdb re-called the 5' RACE reads with MiXCR. The data hold just over 1 million distinct CDR3 sequences, with under 45% observed a single time. Source material: blood. All receptors come from a woman aged 55 to 70 in good health.

The chain is built from TRBV5-6 and TRBJ1-2; 8 bases are a match to TRBD1. V was clipped by 2 bases and J by 8 bases; unmatched bases: 11. The CDR3 runs 15 residues. Germline-derived CDR1 and CDR2 are SGHDT and YYEEEE. The CDR3 bases are TGTGCCAGCAGCTTTACCCGGACAGGGACGTGGGGCTACACCTTC. It translates to CASSFTRTGTWGYTF.

The chain has TRBV10-3 and TRBJ2-3, with TRBD1 identical over 7 bases. The V and J ends lost 6 bases and 8 bases, in that order; junction bases with no gene match: 17. The germline V gene has CDR1 ENHRY and CDR2 SYGVKD. The CDR3 consists of 16 residues. In DNA form, the CDR3 reads TGTGCCATCAGCCCGCGAACTCGACAGGGATCCGGTACGCAGTATTTT. Amino acids: CAISPRTRQGSGTQYF.